This T cell receptor beta chain was identified in a study of blood T cell repertoires in COVID-19. CDR3 length: 15 amino acids. The ends were cut back, 0 bases at V and 1 base at J, with 10 bases in the middle. Looked up from germline, CDR1 is SGHRS and CDR2 is YFSETQ. Produced via immunoSEQ multiplex PCR; TCRdb's table is partial and in-frame only. Of about 210,000 clones listed, approximately 90% are singletons. Sequencing was carried out using peripheral blood. The gene calls are TRBV5-1 and TRBJ1-1; D might be TRBD1 (5 bases). The receptor was derived from a young man with acute or convalescent COVID-19. The CDR3 sequence: CASSLAAQGNTEAFF. The CDR3 coding sequence is TGCGCCAGCAGCTTGGCGGCCCAGGGGAACACTGAAGCTTTCTTT.